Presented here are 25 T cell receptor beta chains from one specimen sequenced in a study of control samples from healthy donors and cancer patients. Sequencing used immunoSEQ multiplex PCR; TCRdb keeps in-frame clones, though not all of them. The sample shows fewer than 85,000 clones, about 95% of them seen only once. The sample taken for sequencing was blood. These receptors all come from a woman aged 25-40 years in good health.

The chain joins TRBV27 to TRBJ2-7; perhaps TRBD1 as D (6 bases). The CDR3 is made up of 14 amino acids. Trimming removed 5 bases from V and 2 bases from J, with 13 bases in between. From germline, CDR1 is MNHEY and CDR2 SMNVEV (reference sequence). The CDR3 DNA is TGTGCCAGCAGTACAGGGACGAATACCTACGAGCAGTACTTC. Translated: CASSTGTNTYEQYF.

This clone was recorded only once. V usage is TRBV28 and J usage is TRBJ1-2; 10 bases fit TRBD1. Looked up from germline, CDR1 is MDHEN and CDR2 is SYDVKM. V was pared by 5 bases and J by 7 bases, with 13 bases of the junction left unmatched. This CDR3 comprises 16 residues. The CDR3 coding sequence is TGTGCCAGCAGTCTCCTCCGGGACAGGGGAGGTATTGGCTACACCTTC. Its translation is CASSLLRDRGGIGYTF.

As DNA, the CDR3 is TGTGCCTGGAGCCTGGGGGGTTCGAACAATCAGCCCCAGCATTTT. Translated, it gives CAWSLGGSNNQPQHF. J is TRBJ1-5 and V is TRBV30; tentatively, D is TRBD1 (5 bases). In germline, CDR1 is GTSNPN, CDR2 SVGIG (reference sequence). Trimming shortened V by 3 bases and J by 3 bases, and 15 bases separated the two germline ends. CDR3 size: 15 residues. The full variable domain, with the rest looked up from reference TRBV30 and TRBJ1-5, is SQTIHQWPATLVQPVGSPLSLECTVEGTSNPNLYWYRQAAGRGLQLLFYSVGIGQISSEVPQNLSASRPQDRQFILSSKKLLLSDSGFYLCAWSLGGSNNQPQHFGDGTRLSIL.

CDR3 protein: CASSSSGGNNNEQFF. In DNA, the CDR3 is TGTGCCAGCAGCTCTAGCGGGGGCAATAACAATGAGCAGTTCTTC. J is TRBJ2-1 and V is TRBV7-9; 10 bases are a match to TRBD2. Germline V CDR1 and CDR2: SEHNR, FQNEAQ (reference sequence). The CDR3 extends over 15 amino acids. The V gene end was trimmed by 4 bases and the J gene end by 5 bases; junction bases not matched to a gene: 5. Drawing the rest from reference TRBV7-9 and TRBJ2-1, the complete variable domain is DTGVSQNPRHKITKRGQNVTFRCDPISEHNRLYWYRQTLGQGPEFLTYFQNEAQLEKSRLLSDRFSAERPKGSFSTLEIQRTEQGDSAMYLCASSSSGGNNNEQFFGPGTRLTVL.

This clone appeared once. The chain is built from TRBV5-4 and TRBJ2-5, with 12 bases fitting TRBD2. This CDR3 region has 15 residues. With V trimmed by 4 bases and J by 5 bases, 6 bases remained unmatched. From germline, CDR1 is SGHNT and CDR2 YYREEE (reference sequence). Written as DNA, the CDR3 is TGTGCCAGCAGCCCTAGCGGGGGGGCAGTGGAGACCCAGTACTTC. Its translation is CASSPSGGAVETQYF.

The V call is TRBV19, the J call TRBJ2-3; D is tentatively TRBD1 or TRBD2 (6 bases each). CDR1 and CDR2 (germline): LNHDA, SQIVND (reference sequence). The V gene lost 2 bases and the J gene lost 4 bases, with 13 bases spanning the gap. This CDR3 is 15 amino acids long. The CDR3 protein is CASSIQQGGPDTQYF. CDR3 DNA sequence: TGTGCCAGTAGTATACAACAGGGAGGCCCAGATACGCAGTATTTT.

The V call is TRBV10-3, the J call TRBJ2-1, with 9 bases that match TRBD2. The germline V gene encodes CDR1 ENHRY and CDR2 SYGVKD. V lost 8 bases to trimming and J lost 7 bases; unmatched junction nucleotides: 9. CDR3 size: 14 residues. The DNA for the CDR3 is TGTGCCATCGGAGGGACTAGCACGGGGAATGAGCAGTTCTTC. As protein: CAIGGTSTGNEQFF.

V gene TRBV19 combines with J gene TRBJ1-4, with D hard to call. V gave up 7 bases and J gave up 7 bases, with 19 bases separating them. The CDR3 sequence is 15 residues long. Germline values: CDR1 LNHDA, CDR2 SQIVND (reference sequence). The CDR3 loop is CASTRRSAGSEKLFF. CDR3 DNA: TGTGCCAGTACCAGGAGGTCCGCCGGGAGTGAAAAACTGTTTTTT. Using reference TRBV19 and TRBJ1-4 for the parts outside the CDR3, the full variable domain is DGGITQSPKYLFRKEGQNVTLSCEQNLNHDAMYWYRQDPGQGLRLIYYSQIVNDFQKGDIAEGYSVSREKKESFPLTVTSAQKNPTAFYLCASTRRSAGSEKLFFGSGTQLSVL.

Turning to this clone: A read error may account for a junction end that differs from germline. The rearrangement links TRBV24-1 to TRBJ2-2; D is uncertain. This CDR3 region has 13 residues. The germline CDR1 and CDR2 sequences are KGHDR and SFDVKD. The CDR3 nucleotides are TGTGCCACCGGTGAAGGATTGCCCGGGGAGCTGTTTTTT. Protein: CATGEGLPGELFF.

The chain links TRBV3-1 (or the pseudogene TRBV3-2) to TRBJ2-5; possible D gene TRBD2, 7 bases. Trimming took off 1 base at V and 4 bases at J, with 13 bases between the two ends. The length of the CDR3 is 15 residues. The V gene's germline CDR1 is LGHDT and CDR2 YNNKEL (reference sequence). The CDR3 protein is CASSQGGGGPETQYF. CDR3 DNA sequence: TGTGCCAGCAGCCAAGGGGGGGGCGGTCCAGAGACCCAGTACTTC.

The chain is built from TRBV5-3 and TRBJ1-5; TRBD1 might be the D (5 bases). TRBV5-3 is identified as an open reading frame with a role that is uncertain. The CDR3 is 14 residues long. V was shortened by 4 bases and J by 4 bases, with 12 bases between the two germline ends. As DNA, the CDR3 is TGTGCCAGAAGCACCCGGGACCTAAATCAGCCCCAGCATTTT. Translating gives CARSTRDLNQPQHF.

The CDR3 region has the DNA TGTGCCAGCAGCTGGGGACTGGGGGACTCTCACAGAGATACGCAGTATTTT. It specifies CASSWGLGDSHRDTQYF. J is TRBJ2-3 and V is TRBV5-4; D possibly corresponds to TRBD2 (6 bases). Germline V gene sequence: CDR1 SGHNT, CDR2 YYREEE (reference sequence). With 3 bases removed from V and 5 bases from J, the gap between germline ends came to 22 bases. This CDR3 contains 17 residues.

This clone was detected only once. Here the CDR3 DNA reads TGTGCCAGCAGCTTAGACAGGGCTCCAGATACGCAGTATTTT. Its protein is CASSLDRAPDTQYF. The chain joins TRBV11-2 to TRBJ2-3, with D perhaps TRBD1 (5 bases). CDR1 and CDR2 (germline): SGHAT, FQNNGV. V was shortened by 0 bases and J by 4 bases, with 8 bases between the two germline ends. The CDR3 loop spans 14 amino acids.

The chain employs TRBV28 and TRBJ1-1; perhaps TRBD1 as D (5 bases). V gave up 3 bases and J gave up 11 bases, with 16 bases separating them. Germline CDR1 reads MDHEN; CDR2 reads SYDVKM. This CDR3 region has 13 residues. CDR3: CASSLGDRRLAFF. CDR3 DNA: TGTGCCAGCAGTTTGGGGGACCGCCGGCTGGCTTTCTTT. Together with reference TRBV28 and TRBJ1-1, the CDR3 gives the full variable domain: DVKVTQSSRYLVKRTGEKVFLECVQDMDHENMFWYRQDPGLGLRLIYFSYDVKMKEKGDIPEGYSVSREKKERFSLILESASTNQTSMYLCASSLGDRRLAFFGQGTRLTVV.

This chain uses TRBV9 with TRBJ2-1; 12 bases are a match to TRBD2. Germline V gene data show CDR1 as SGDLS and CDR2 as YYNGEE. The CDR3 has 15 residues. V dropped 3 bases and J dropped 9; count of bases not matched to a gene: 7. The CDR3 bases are TGTGCCAGCAGCGAACCGACTAGCGGGGGTAGTGAGCAGTTCTTC. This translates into CASSEPTSGGSEQFF.

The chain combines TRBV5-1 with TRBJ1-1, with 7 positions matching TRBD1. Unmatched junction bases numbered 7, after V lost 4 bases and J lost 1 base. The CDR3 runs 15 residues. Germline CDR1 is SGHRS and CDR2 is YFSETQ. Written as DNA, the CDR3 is TGCGCCAGCAGCATAAGGACAGGACAGAACACTGAAGCTTTCTTT. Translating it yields CASSIRTGQNTEAFF.

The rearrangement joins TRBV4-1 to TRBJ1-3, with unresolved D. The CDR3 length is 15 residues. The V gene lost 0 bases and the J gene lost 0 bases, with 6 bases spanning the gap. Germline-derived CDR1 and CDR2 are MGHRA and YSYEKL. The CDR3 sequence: CASSQEQSSGNTIYF. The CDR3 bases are TGCGCCAGCAGCCAAGAACAGAGCTCTGGAAACACCATATATTTT.

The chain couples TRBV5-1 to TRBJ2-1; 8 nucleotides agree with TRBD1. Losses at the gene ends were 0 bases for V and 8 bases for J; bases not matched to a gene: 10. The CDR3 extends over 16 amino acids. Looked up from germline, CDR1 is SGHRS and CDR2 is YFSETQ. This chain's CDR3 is CASSLERTGIPHEQFF. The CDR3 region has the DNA TGCGCCAGCAGCTTGGAAAGGACAGGGATTCCCCATGAGCAGTTCTTC.

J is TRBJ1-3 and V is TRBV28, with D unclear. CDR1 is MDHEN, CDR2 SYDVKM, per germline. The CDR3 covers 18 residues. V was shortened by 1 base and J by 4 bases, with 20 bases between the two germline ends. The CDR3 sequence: CASSLSGPIRREGNTIYF. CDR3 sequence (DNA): TGTGCCAGCAGTTTATCCGGCCCTATTCGAAGGGAGGGAAACACCATATATTTT.

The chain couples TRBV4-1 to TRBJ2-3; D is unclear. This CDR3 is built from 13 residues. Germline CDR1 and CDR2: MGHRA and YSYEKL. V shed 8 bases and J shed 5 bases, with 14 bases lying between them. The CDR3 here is CASQSLSEDTQYF. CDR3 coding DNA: TGCGCCAGCCAGTCCTTGTCAGAAGATACGCAGTATTTT.

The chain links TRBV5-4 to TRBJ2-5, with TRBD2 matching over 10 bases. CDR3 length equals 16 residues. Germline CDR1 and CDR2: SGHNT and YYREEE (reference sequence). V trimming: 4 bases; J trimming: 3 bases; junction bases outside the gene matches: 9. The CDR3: CASSPKLAGVEETQYF. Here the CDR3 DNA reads TGTGCCAGCAGCCCCAAGCTAGCGGGGGTAGAAGAGACCCAGTACTTC.

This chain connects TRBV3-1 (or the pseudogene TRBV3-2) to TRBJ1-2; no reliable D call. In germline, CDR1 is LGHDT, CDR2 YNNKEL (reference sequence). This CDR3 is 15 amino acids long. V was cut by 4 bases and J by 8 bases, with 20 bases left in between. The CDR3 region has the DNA TGTGCCAGCAGCCTCAATGGACCGGCGCCGGGGGGCTACACCTTC. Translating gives CASSLNGPAPGGYTF.

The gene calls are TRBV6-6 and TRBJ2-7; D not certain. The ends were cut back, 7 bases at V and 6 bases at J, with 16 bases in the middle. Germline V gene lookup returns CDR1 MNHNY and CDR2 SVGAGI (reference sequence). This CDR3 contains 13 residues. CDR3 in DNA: TGTGCCAGCAATTCCCGGATCGATGGCGAGCAGTACGTC. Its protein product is CASNSRIDGEQYV.

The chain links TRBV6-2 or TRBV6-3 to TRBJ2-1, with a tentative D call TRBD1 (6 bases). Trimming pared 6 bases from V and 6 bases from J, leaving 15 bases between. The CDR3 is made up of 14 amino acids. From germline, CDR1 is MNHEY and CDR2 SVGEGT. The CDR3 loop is CASSLYREGNEQFF. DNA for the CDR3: TGTGCCAGCAGCCTTTACAGGGAAGGCAATGAGCAGTTCTTC.

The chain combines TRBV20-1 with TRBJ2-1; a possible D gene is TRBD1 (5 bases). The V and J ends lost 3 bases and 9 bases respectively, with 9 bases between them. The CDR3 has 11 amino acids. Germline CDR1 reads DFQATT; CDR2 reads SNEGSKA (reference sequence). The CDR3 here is CSASQGGEQFF. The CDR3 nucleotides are TGCAGTGCTAGTCAGGGCGGTGAGCAGTTCTTC.